This T cell receptor beta chain was profiled in a study of blood T cell repertoires in COVID-19. Study overall: T cells, B-cell-depleted T cells, or PBMCs provided the cDNA or gDNA that served as material.

V shed 1 base, J shed 4 bases, and the junction held 4 bases outside the gene matches. The CDR3 has 15 amino acids. Germline V lookup: CDR1 SGHDN, CDR2 FVKESK. In the original analysis: Reference gene primer amplification gave nucleated cell count estimates. Assay used: immunoSEQ multiplex PCR; TCRdb lists only in-frame clones, some missing. V, J and clone size are those of that table, while D and trimming were read from the DNA. This table holds approximately 250,000 clones, roughly 89% found once. The sample consisted of peripheral blood. This receptor was obtained from a man in his thirties or forties who had recovered from COVID-19. V gene TRBV14 combines with J gene TRBJ1-1; 9 bases agree with TRBD1. CDR3 residues: CASSQATGGGTEAFF. The CDR3 DNA is TGTGCCAGCAGCCAAGCGACAGGGGGAGGCACTGAAGCTTTCTTT.